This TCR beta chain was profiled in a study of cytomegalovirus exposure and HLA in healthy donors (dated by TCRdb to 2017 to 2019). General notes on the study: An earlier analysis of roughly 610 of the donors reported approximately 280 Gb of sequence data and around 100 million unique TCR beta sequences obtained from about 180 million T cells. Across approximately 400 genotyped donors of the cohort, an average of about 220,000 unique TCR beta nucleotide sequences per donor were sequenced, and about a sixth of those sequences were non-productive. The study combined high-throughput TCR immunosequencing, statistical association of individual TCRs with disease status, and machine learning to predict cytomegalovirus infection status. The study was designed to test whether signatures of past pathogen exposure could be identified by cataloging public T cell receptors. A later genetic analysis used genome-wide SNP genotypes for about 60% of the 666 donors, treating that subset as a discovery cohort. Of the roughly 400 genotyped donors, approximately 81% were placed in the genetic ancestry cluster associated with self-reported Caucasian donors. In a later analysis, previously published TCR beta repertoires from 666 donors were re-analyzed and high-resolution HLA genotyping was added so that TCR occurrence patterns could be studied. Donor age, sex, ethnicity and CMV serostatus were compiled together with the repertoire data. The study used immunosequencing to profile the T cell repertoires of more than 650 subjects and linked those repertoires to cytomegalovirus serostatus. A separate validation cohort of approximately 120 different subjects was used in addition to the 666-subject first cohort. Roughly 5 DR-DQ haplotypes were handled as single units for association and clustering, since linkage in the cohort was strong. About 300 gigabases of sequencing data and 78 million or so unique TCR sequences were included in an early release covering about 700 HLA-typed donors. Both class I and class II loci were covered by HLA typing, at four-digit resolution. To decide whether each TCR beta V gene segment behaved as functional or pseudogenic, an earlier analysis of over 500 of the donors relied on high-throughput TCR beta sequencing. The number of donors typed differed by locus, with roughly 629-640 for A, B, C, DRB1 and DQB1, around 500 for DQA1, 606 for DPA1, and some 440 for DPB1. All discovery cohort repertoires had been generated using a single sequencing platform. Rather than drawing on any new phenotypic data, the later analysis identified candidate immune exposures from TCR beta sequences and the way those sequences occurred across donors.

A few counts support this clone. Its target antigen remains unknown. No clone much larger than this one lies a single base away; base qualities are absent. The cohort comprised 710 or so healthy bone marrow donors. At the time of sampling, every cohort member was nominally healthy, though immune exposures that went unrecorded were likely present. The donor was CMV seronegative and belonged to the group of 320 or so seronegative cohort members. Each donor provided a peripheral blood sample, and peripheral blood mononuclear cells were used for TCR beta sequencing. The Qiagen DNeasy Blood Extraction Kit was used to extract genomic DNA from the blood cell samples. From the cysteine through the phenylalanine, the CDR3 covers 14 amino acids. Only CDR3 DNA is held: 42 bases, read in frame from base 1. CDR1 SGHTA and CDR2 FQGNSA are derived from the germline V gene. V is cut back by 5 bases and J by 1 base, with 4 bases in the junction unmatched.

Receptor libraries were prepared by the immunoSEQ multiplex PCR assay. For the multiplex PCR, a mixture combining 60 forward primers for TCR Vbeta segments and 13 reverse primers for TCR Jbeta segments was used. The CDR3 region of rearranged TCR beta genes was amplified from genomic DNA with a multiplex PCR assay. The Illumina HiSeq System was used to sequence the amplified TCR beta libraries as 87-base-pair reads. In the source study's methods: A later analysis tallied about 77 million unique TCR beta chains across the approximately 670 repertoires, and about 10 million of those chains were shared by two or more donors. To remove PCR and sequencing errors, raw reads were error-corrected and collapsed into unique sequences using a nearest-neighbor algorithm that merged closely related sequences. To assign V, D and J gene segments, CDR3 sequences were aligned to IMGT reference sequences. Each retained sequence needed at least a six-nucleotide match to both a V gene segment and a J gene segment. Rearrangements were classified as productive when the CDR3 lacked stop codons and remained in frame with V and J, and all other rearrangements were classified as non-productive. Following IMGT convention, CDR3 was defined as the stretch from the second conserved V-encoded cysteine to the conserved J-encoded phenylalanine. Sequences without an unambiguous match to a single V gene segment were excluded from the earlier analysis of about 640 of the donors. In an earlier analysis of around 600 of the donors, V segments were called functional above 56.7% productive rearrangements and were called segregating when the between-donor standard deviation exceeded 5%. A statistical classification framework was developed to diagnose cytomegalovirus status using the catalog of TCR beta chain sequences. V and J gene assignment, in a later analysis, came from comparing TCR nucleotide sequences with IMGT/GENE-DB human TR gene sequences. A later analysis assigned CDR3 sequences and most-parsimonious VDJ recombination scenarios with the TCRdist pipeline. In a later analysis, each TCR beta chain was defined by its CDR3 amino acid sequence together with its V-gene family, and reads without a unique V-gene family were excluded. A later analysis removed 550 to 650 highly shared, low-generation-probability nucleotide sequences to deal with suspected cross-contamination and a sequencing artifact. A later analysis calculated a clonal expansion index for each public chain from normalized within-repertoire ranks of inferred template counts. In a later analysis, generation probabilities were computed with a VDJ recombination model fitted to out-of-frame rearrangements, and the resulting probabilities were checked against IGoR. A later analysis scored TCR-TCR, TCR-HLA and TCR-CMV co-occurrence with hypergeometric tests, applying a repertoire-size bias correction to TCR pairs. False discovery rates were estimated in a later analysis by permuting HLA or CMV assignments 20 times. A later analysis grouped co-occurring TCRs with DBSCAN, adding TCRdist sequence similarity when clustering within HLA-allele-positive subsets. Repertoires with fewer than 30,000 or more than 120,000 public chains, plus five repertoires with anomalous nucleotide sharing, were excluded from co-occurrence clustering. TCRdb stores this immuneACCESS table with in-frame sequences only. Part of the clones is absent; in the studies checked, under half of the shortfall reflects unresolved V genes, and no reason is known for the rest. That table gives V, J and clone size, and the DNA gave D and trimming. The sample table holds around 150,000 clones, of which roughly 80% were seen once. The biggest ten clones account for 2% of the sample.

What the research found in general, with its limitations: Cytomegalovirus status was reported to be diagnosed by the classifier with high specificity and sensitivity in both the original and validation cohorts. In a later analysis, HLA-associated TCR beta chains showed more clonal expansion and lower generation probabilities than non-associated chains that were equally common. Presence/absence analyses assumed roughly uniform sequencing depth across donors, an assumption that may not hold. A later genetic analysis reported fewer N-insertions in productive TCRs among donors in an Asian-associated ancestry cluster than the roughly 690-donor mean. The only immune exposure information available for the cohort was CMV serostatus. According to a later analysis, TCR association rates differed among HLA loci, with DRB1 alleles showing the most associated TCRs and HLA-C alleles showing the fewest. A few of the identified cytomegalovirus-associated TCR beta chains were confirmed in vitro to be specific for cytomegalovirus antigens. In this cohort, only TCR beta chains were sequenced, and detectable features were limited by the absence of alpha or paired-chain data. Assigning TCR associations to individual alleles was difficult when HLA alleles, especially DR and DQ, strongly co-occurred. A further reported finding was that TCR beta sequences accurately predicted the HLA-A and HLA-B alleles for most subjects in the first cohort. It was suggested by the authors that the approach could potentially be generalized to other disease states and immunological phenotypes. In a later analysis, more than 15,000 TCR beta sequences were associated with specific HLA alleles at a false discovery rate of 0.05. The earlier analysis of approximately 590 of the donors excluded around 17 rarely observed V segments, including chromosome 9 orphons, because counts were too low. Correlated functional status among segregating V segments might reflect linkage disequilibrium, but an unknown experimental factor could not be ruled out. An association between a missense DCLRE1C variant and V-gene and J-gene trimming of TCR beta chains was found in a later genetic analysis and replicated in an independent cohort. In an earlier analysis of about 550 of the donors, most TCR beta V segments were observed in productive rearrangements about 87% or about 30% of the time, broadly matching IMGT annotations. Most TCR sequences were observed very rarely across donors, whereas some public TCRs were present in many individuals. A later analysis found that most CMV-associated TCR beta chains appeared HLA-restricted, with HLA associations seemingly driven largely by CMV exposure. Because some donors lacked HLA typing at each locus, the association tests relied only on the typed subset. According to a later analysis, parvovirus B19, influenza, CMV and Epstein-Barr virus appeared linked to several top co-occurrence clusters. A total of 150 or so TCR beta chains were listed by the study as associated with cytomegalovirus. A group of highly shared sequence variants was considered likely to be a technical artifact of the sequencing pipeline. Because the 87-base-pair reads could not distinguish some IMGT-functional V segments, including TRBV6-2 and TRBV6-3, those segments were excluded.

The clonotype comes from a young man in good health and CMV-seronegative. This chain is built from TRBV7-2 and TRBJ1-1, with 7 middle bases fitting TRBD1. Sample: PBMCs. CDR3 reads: CASSKGQRNTEAFF. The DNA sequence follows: TGTGCCAGCAGCAAGGGACAGAGGAACACTGAAGCTTTCTTT.